The entry below describes one T cell receptor beta chain. Its antigen is unidentified. The data were obtained in a study of cytomegalovirus exposure and HLA in healthy donors. Whole-study findings and limits: The study recorded 150 to 200 TCR beta chains that were cytomegalovirus-associated. Some public TCRs appeared in many individuals, while most sequences were rare. High sensitivity and specificity were reportedly achieved when the classifier diagnosed cytomegalovirus status.

The CDR3 has 14 amino acids. Losses at the gene ends were 6 bases for V and 2 bases for J; bases not matched to a gene: 5. CDR1 and CDR2 (germline): KGHSH, LQKENI. The assay was immunoSEQ multiplex PCR, and TCRdb's table has in-frame clones only and misses some. The profile covers some 120,000 clones, with 88% appearing a single time and 1.4% to 1.5% taken by the ten largest. This rearrangement joins TRBV18 to TRBJ2-3, with 7 bases identical to TRBD1. The receptor was isolated from a man aged 30-40 years in good health and CMV-seronegative. Source material: PBMCs. The CDR3 reads CASSRQGFTDTQYF. In DNA form, the CDR3 reads TGTGCCAGCTCTCGACAGGGATTCACAGATACGCAGTATTTT. The entire variable domain, with the rest obtained from reference TRBV18 and TRBJ2-3, is as follows: NAGVMQNPRHLVRRRGQEARLRCSPMKGHSHVYWYRQLPEEGLKFMVYLQKENIIDESGMPKERFSAEFPKEGPSILRIQQVVRGDSAAYFCASSRQGFTDTQYFGPGTRLTVL.